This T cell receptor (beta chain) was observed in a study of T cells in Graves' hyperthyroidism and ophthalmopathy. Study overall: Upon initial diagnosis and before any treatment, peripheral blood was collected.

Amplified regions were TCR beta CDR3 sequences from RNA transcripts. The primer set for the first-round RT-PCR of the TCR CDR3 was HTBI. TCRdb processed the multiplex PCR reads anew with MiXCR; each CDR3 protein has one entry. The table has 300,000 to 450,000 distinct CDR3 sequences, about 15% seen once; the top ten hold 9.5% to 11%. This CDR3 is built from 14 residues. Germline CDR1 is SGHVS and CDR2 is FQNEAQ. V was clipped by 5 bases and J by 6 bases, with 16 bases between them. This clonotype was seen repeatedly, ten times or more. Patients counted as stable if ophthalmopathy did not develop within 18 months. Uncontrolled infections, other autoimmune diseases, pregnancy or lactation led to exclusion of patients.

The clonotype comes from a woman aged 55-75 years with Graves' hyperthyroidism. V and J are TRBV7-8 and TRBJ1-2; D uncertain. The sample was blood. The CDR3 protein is CASSTSWGGDGYTF. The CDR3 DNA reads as TGTGCCAGCAGCACCTCATGGGGTGGGGATGGCTACACCTTC.